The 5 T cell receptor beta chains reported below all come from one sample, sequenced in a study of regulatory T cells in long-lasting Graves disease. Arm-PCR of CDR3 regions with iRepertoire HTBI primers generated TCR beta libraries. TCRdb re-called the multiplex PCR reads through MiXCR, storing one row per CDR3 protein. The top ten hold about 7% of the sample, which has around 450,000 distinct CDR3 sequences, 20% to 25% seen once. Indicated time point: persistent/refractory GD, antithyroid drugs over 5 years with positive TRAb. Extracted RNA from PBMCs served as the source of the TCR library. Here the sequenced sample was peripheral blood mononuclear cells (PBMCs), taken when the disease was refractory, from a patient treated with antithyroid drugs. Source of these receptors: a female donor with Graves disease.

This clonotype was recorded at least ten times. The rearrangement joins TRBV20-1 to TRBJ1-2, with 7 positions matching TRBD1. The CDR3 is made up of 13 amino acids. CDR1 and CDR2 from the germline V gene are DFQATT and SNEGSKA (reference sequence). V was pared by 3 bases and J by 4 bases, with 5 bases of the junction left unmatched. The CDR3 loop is CSARPGQIYGYTF. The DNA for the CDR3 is TGCAGTGCTAGGCCGGGACAGATCTATGGCTACACCTTC.

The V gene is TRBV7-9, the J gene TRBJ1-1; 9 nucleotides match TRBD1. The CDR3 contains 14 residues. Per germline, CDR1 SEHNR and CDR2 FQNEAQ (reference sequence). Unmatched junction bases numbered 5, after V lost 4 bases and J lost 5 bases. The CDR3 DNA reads TGTGCCAGCAGCTCCTGGGACAGGGCTACTGAAGCTTTCTTT. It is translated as CASSSWDRATEAFF.

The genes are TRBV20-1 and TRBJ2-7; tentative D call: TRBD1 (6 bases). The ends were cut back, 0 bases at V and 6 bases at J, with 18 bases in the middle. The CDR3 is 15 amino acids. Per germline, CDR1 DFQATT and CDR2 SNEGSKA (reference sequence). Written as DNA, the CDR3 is TGCAGTGCTAGAGATGATGGGACACCGATCGGCGAGCAGTACTTC. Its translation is CSARDDGTPIGEQYF.

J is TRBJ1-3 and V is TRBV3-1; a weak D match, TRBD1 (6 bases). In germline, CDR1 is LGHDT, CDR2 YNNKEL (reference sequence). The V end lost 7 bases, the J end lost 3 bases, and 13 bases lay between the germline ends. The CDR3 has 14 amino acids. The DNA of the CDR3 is TGTGCCAGCACCGAGGGGGGGATTGGAAACACCATATATTTT. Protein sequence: CASTEGGIGNTIYF.

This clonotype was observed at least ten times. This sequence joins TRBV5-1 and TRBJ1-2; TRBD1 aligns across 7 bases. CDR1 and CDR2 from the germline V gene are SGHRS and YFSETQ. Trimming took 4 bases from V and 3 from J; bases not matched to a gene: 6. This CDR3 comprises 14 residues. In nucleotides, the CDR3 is TGCGCCAGCAGCGAGAGGGACAGCCACTATGGCTACACCTTC. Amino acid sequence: CASSERDSHYGYTF.